Sequencing of this TCR beta chain was carried out in a study of breast tumors, draining lymph nodes, adjacent tissues. Overall study findings and caveats: Data fit most tumor T cells coming from lymph node, expanding in tumor. Tumor TCR diversity was below lymph nodes but above nontumor tissue. Tumor and nontumor repertoires were significantly more similar in luminal-like than in basal-like breast cancer.

By its share, this clonotype is large. Its antigen is still unknown. Losses at the gene ends were 3 bases for V and 6 bases for J; bases not matched to a gene: 4. The CDR3 has 14 amino acids. TCRdb itself ran the multiplex PCR reads through MiXCR, one entry per CDR3 protein. The data contain around 19,000 distinct CDR3 sequences, 25% to 35% of them singletons. This TCR was sampled from a female donor with breast cancer. Some clones in this sample may be carry-over from other donors' samples. What was sequenced was breast tumor tissue. This rearrangement joins TRBV12-3 or TRBV12-4 to TRBJ2-3, with TRBD1 matching 9 bases. CDR3 amino acids: CASSLGTGSDTQYF. The CDR3 DNA follows: TGTGCCAGCAGTTTGGGGACAGGGTCCGATACGCAGTATTTT.